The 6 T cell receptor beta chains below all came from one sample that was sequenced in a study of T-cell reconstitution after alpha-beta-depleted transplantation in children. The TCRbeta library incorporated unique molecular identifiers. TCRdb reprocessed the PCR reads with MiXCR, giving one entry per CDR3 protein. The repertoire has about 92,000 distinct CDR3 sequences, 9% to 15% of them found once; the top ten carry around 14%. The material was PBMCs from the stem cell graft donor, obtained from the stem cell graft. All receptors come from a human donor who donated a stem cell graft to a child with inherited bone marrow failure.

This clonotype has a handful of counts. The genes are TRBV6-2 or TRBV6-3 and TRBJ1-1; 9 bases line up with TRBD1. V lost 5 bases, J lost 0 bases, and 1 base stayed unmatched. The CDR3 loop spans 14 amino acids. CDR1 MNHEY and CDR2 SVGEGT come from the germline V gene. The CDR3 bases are TGTGCCAGCAGTGACAGGGGGTTGAACACTGAAGCTTTCTTT. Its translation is CASSDRGLNTEAFF.

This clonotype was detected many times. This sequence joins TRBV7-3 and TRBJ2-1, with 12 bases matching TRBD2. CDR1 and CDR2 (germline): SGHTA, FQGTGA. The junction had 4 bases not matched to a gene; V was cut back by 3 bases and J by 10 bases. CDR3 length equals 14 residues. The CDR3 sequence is CASSFGLAGSEQFF. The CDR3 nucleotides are TGTGCCAGCAGCTTCGGACTAGCGGGGAGCGAGCAGTTCTTC.

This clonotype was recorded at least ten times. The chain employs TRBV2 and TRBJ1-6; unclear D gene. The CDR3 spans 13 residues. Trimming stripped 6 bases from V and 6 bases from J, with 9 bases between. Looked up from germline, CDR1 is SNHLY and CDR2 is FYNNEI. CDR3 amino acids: CASSTGPNSPLHF. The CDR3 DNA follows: TGTGCCAGCAGCACCGGACCTAATTCACCCCTCCACTTT.

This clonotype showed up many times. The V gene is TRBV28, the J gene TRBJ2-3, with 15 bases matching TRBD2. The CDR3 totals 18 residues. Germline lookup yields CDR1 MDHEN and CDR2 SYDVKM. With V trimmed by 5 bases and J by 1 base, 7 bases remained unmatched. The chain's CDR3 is CASSLGLAGGLRTDTQYF. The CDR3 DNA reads TGTGCCAGCAGTCTCGGACTAGCGGGAGGGCTGCGCACAGATACGCAGTATTTT.

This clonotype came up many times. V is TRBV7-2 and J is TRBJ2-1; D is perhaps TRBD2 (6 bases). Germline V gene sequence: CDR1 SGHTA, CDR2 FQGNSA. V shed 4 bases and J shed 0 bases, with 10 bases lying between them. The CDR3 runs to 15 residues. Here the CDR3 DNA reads TGTGCCAGCAGCTACCATAGCGGCTCCTACAATGAGCAGTTCTTC. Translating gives CASSYHSGSYNEQFF.

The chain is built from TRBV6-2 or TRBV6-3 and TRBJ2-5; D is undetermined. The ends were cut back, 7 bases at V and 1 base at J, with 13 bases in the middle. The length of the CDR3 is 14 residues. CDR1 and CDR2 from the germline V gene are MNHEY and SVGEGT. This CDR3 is CASNLRTAQETQYF. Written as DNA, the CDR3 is TGTGCCAGCAACTTACGAACAGCCCAAGAGACCCAGTACTTC.